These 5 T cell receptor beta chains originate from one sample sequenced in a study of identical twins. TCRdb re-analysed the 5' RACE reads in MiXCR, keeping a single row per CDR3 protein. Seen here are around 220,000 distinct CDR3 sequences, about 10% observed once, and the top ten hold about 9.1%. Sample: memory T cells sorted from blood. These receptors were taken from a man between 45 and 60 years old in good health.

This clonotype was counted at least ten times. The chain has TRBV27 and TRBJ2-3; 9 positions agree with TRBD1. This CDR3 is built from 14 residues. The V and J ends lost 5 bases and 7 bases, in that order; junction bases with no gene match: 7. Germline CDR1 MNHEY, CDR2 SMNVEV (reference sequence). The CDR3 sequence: CASSRTGEGNTQYF. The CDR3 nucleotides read TGTGCCAGCAGTAGGACAGGGGAGGGCAATACGCAGTATTTT.

CDR3 amino acids: CASSKGQGGETQYF. The CDR3 DNA reads as TGTGCCAGCAGCAAGGGACAGGGTGGAGAGACCCAGTACTTC. The chain has TRBV6-2 or TRBV6-3 and TRBJ2-5, with TRBD1 matching over 9 bases. CDR1 is MNHEY, CDR2 SVGEGT, per germline. V lost 6 bases, J lost 4 bases, and 6 bases stayed unmatched. This CDR3 contains 14 residues.

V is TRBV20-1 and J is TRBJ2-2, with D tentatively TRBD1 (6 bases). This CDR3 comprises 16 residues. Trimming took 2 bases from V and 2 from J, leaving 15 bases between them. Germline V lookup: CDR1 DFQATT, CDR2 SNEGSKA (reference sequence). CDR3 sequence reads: CSARTLTGTNTGELFF. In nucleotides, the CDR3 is TGCAGTGCTAGAACCCTAACAGGGACCAACACCGGGGAGCTGTTTTTT.

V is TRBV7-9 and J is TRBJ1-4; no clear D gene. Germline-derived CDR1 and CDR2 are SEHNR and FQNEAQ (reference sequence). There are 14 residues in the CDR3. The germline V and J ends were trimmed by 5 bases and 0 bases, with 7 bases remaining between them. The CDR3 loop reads CASSGIATNEKLFF. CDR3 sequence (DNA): TGTGCCAGCAGCGGGATTGCAACTAATGAAAAACTGTTTTTT.

This chain's CDR3 is CASSQRQGGNTEAFF. Written as DNA, the CDR3 is TGTGCCAGCAGCCAGCGACAGGGGGGAAACACTGAAGCTTTCTTT. V is TRBV3-1 and J is TRBJ1-1; 9 bases line up with TRBD1. Germline V gene data show CDR1 as LGHDT and CDR2 as YNNKEL (reference sequence). V gave up 3 bases and J gave up 2 bases; unmatched junction bases: 4. The length of the CDR3 is 15 residues.